Each of the 18 T cell receptor beta chains below was sequenced from the same sample in a study of blood T cell repertoires in COVID-19. Assay used: immunoSEQ multiplex PCR; TCRdb lists only in-frame clones, some missing. The sample consists of approximately 62,000 clones, 76% of them appearing once. What was sequenced was peripheral blood. These receptors were taken from a woman in her forties or fifties with active or convalescent COVID-19.

The chain couples TRBV5-1 to TRBJ1-1; D not certain. CDR1 is SGHRS and CDR2 is YFSETQ in the germline V gene. V was trimmed by 1 base and J by 11 bases, leaving 12 bases between them. The CDR3 runs to 12 residues. CDR3: CASSLRGDDAFF. For the CDR3, the DNA is TGCGCCAGCAGCTTGCGGGGAGACGACGCTTTCTTT.

The CDR3 spells CASSSGSYGYTF. The CDR3 DNA reads as TGTGCCAGCAGTTCTGGGAGCTATGGCTACACCTTC. The V call is TRBV27, the J call TRBJ1-2, with unresolved D. Trimming cost V 4 bases and J 4 bases, with 7 bases left between them. This CDR3 region has 12 residues. CDR1 and CDR2 (germline): MNHEY, SMNVEV (reference sequence).

The genes are TRBV21-1 and TRBJ1-1; TRBD1 reflects the table's D call only, with no check against the DNA. TRBV21-1 has pseudogene status. The CDR3 totals 18 residues. The CDR3 DNA reads as TGTGCCAGCAGCTACCACCCCGGGACAGGGGGCGGCTTGGCTGAAGCTTTCTTT. Its protein is CASSYHPGTGGGLAEAFF.

The V and J genes are TRBV30 and TRBJ1-6, with 8 bases fitting TRBD1. The CDR3 sequence is 16 residues long. The germline V gene has CDR1 GTSNPN and CDR2 SVGIG (reference sequence). The trim removed 3 bases at V and 1 base at J, leaving 5 bases unmatched. The CDR3 sequence: CAWRSDRASYNSPLHF. Here the CDR3 DNA reads TGTGCCTGGAGATCGGACAGGGCATCCTATAATTCACCCCTCCACTTT. Looking up the rest from reference TRBV30 and TRBJ1-6 gives the full variable domain: SQTIHQWPATLVQPVGSPLSLECTVEGTSNPNLYWYRQAAGRGLQLLFYSVGIGQISSEVPQNLSASRPQDRQFILSSKKLLLSDSGFYLCAWRSDRASYNSPLHFGNGTRLTVT.

This rearrangement joins TRBV30 to TRBJ1-1; D not resolved. V lost 0 bases, J lost 1 base, and 9 bases lay in between. The CDR3 has 14 amino acids. CDR1 GTSNPN and CDR2 SVGIG come from the germline V gene (reference sequence). CDR3 DNA sequence: TGTGCCTGGAGTGTGTCTAACGGGAACACTGAAGCTTTCTTT. It specifies CAWSVSNGNTEAFF.

The rearrangement joins TRBV2 to TRBJ1-4; possibly TRBD1 for D (5 bases). Germline CDR1 reads SNHLY; CDR2 reads FYNNEI. The CDR3 runs 15 residues. Trimming removed 6 bases at V and 8 bases at J, with 19 bases between. CDR3 amino acids: CASSAYTGVEEKLFF. For the CDR3, the DNA is TGTGCCAGCAGCGCCTACACGGGGGTCGAAGAAAAACTGTTTTTT.

The CDR3, as DNA: TGTGCCACCAGCATGTTTCTCTCGGGGAACACTGAAGCTTTCTTT. This gives the protein CATSMFLSGNTEAFF. This rearrangement joins TRBV15 to TRBJ1-1; D gene uncertain. The CDR3 covers 15 residues. V was shortened by 4 bases and J by 1 base, with 13 bases between the two germline ends. Germline V gene data show CDR1 as LNHNV and CDR2 as YYDKDF (reference sequence).

This chain connects TRBV28 to TRBJ2-4; 12 bases align to TRBD2. Germline loops: CDR1 MDHEN, CDR2 SYDVKM. V lost 3 bases to trimming and J lost 5 bases; unmatched junction nucleotides: 5. The CDR3 is made up of 16 amino acids. CDR3 nucleotide sequence: TGTGCCAGCAGTTTGGGGCTAGCGGGAGGGCAAAACATTCAGTACTTC. It is translated as CASSLGLAGGQNIQYF.

The genes are TRBV7-2 and TRBJ2-7, with TRBD2 as a possible D gene (6 bases). The CDR3 is 15 residues long. Germline-derived CDR1 and CDR2 are SGHTA and FQGNSA. The ends were cut back, 4 bases at V and 1 base at J, with 14 bases in the middle. The CDR3 loop is CASSSLFGGSYEQYF. As DNA, the CDR3 is TGTGCCAGCAGCTCACTCTTCGGGGGATCCTACGAGCAGTACTTC.

The DNA for the CDR3 is TGTGCCAGCAGCCAAACAGGGGCCTTCGGCTATGGCTACACCTTC. Protein: CASSQTGAFGYGYTF. The chain links TRBV7-9 to TRBJ1-2; 7 bases are shared with TRBD1. This CDR3 region has 15 residues. V shed 5 bases and J 4 bases; nucleotides not matched to a gene: 10. CDR1 is SEHNR, CDR2 FQNEAQ, per germline (reference sequence). Drawing the rest from reference TRBV7-9 and TRBJ1-2, the complete variable domain is DTGVSQNPRHKITKRGQNVTFRCDPISEHNRLYWYRQTLGQGPEFLTYFQNEAQLEKSRLLSDRFSAERPKGSFSTLEIQRTEQGDSAMYLCASSQTGAFGYGYTFGSGTRLTVV.

This clone is medium-sized. The chain combines TRBV19 with TRBJ2-7; possibly TRBD2 for D (5 bases). Looked up from germline, CDR1 is LNHDA and CDR2 is SQIVND (reference sequence). The CDR3 sequence is 11 residues long. V was cut by 4 bases and J by 6 bases, with 7 bases left in between. CDR3 protein: CASSNGVEQYF. The CDR3 bases are TGTGCCAGTAGTAACGGGGTCGAGCAGTACTTC.

The V gene is TRBV14, the J gene TRBJ2-5; 8 nucleotides align to TRBD2. Germline V gene lookup returns CDR1 SGHDN and CDR2 FVKESK. This CDR3 region has 14 residues. With V trimmed by 6 bases and J by 5 bases, 8 bases remained unmatched. CDR3 region: CASRIGLAGETQYF. CDR3 in DNA: TGTGCCAGCAGGATCGGACTAGCAGGGGAGACCCAGTACTTC.

The chain couples TRBV5-1 to TRBJ2-5; no reliable D call. The ends were cut back, 3 bases at V and 5 bases at J, with 14 bases in the middle. CDR3 length equals 14 residues. Germline V gives CDR1 SGHRS, CDR2 YFSETQ. CDR3 nucleotides: TGCGCCAGCAGCTCTGATACCCTCGGGGAGACCCAGTACTTC. Translating it yields CASSSDTLGETQYF. Full variable domain (remainder filled in from reference TRBV5-1 and TRBJ2-5): KAGVTQTPRYLIKTRGQQVTLSCSPISGHRSVSWYQQTPGQGLQFLFEYFSETQRNKGNFPGRFSGRQFSNSRSEMNVSTLELGDSALYLCASSSDTLGETQYFGPGTRLLVL.

The chain combines TRBV30 with TRBJ2-7; 10 positions agree with TRBD2. V was pared by 6 bases and J by 2 bases, with 4 bases of the junction left unmatched. This CDR3 comprises 13 residues. Germline V gene lookup returns CDR1 GTSNPN and CDR2 SVGIG (reference sequence). CDR3 in DNA: TGTGCCTGCCAACTAGCGGGGACCTACGAGCAGTACTTC. Translating it yields CACQLAGTYEQYF. Based on the CDR3 plus reference TRBV30 and TRBJ2-7, the full variable domain is SQTIHQWPATLVQPVGSPLSLECTVEGTSNPNLYWYRQAAGRGLQLLFYSVGIGQISSEVPQNLSASRPQDRQFILSSKKLLLSDSGFYLCACQLAGTYEQYFGPGTRLTVT.

This clone was seen a handful of times. The CDR3 nucleotides are TGTGCCAGCAGTTACTCGACTCCAGGGGACACCGGGGAGCTGTTTTTT. It codes for CASSYSTPGDTGELFF. The V call is TRBV6-5, the J call TRBJ2-2, with D possibly matching TRBD1 (6 bases). Germline assignment: CDR1 MNHEY and CDR2 SVGAGI. This CDR3 comprises 16 residues. V was cut by 0 bases and J by 3 bases, with 11 bases left in between.

This chain joins TRBV9 and TRBJ2-2, with a possible D match to TRBD1 (6 bases). Germline V CDR1 and CDR2: SGDLS, YYNGEE. The V end was cut by 3 bases, the J end by 1 base, with 10 bases between. The CDR3 loop spans 15 amino acids. CDR3 bases: TGTGCCAGCAGCGCCTGGGGGCAGAACACCGGGGAGCTGTTTTTT. It yields the protein CASSAWGQNTGELFF.

This clone was seen once. J is TRBJ2-1 and V is TRBV7-8; D unresolved. This CDR3 has 16 amino acids. Germline loops: CDR1 SGHVS, CDR2 FQNEAQ. V dropped 3 bases and J dropped 0 bases, with 12 bases sitting between them. CDR3 amino acids: CASSLPTPSSYNEQFF. CDR3 bases: TGTGCCAGCAGCTTGCCGACACCCTCCTCCTACAATGAGCAGTTCTTC.

This rearrangement joins TRBV5-1 to TRBJ2-2, with D possibly matching TRBD1 (6 bases). Germline V gene data show CDR1 as SGHRS and CDR2 as YFSETQ. The CDR3 totals 14 residues. Trimming cost V 5 bases and J 2 bases, with 10 bases left between them. The CDR3 bases are TGCGCCAGCAGGACGACAGGAAACACCGGGGAGCTGTTTTTT. This gives the protein CASRTTGNTGELFF.